This is a list of T cell receptor beta chains from one sample in a study of T cell repertoires in cytomegalovirus infection. No cognate antigen is known for these TCRs. TCRdb processed the reads anew with MiXCR; each CDR3 protein has one entry. Of 90,000 to 110,000 distinct CDR3 sequences in the sample, about 30% were seen once. Sequencing used CD8+ T cells from cultured PBMCs, obtained from culture after CMV antigen stimulation. The receptors originated from a human donor in good health (CMV status not recorded). Some clones in this sample may be carry-over from other donors' samples. Both conserved end residues are trimmed from each CDR3. The size field is filled for only some rows; it gives once, few, many or a size class.

TRBV12-3/TRBV12-4,few,ASSLRNSGAPSTDTQY
TRBV7-3,few,ASSLTARDYNEQF
TRBV12-3/TRBV12-4,NA,ASSSSWTGDETQY
TRBV27,few,ASTMVGSGPLADYT
TRBV14,NA,ASSPWASTDMQY
TRBV9,NA,ASSALTSGPAYNEQF
TRBV12-3/TRBV12-4,NA,ASSRGLAEQY
TRBV27,NA,ASSPFGGTYGYT
TRBV7-9,many,ASSSEIRATEAF
TRBV19,few,ASSPLGQGAGANEKLF
TRBV19,few,ASSIGDRAYNEQF
TRBV6-2/TRBV6-3,NA,ASSLSTNIQY
TRBV6-2/TRBV6-3,NA,ASSYDRVLNTEAF
TRBV7-9,NA,ASSAQYNEQF
TRBV5-6,NA,ASSLETDTQY
TRBV7-9,many,ASSLGTSGALAETQY
TRBV7-2,many,ASRLRDIQNSPLH
TRBV7-9,NA,ASRPGIAGDDNEQF
TRBV12-3/TRBV12-4,few,ASSFGTPRAYEQY
TRBV14,NA,ASSLTGNNSPLH
TRBV5-4,NA,ASSSPRERGGDTQY
TRBV28,NA,ASDSPSQDHYEQY
TRBV6-5,few,ASVRSTGVGDEQF
TRBV9,NA,ASSPTGGRDGQY
TRBV12-3/TRBV12-4,few,ATTGDHTEAF
TRBV10-3,NA,AIKNRVPNEGGYT
TRBV27,NA,ASRPQAASYGYT
TRBV4-1,many,ASSQDRNTDTQY
TRBV2,once,ASSDAGVLSYGYT
TRBV7-8,NA,ASSTRQGGSYEQY
TRBV7-8,NA,ASSLVGGATDTQY
TRBV12-3/TRBV12-4,NA,ASSSWTVSYEQY
TRBV25-1,NA,ASSDGAGNTIY
TRBV29-1,NA,SVGTDYEQY
TRBV6-6,few,ASSYLADTQY
TRBV7-9,NA,ASSLEGVQPQH
TRBV6-5,NA,ASSYSKGLGYT
TRBV4-2,NA,ASSLYGLGENEQF